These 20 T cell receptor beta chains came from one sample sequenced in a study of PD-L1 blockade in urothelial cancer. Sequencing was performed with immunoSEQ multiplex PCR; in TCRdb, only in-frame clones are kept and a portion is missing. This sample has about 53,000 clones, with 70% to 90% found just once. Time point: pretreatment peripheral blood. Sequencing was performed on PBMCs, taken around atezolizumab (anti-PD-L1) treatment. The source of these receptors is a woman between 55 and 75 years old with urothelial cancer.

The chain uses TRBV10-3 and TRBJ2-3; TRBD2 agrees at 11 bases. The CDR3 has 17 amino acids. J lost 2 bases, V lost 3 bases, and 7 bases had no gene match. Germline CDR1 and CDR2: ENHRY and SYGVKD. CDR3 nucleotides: TGTGCCATCAGTGACTTAGCGGGGGGGTTTTCCACAGATACGCAGTATTTT. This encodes CAISDLAGGFSTDTQYF.

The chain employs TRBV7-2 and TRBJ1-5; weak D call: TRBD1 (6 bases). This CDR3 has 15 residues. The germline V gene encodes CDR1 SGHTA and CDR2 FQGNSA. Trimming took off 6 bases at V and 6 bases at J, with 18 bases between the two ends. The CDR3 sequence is CASSLQGRGSQPQHF. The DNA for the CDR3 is TGTGCCAGCAGTTTACAGGGCAGGGGCTCTCAGCCCCAGCATTTT. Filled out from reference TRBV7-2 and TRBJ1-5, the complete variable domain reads GAGVSQSPSNKVTEKGKDVELRCDPISGHTALYWYRQSLGQGLEFLIYFQGNSAPDKSGLPSDRFSAERTGGSVSTLTIQRTQQEDSAVYLCASSLQGRGSQPQHFGDGTRLSIL.

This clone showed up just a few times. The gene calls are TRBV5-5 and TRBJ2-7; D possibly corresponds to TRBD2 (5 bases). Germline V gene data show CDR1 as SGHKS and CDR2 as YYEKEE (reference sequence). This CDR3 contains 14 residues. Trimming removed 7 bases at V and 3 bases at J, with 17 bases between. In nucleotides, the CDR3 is TGTGCCAGCTCCTTTGGGTCTCGGGACTACGAGCAGTACTTC. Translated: CASSFGSRDYEQYF.

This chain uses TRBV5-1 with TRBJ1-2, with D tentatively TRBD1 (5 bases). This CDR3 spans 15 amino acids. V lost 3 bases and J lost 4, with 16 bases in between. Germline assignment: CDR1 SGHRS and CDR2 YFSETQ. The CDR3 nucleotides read TGCGCCAGCAGCTGGAAACTCGACAGCTCCTATGGCTACACCTTC. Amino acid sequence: CASSWKLDSSYGYTF.

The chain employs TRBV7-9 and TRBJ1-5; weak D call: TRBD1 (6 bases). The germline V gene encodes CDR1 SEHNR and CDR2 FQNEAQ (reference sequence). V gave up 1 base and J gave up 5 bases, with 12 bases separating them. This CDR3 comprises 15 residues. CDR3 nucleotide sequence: TGTGCCAGCAGCTTAGGTGTCAGGGGTGATCAGCCCCAGCATTTT. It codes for CASSLGVRGDQPQHF.

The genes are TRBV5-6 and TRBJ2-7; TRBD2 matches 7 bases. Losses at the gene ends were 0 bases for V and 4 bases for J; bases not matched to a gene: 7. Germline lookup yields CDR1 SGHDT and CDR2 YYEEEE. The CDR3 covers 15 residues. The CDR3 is CASSLVASGEYEQYF. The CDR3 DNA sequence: TGTGCCAGCAGCTTGGTAGCTAGCGGAGAATACGAGCAGTACTTC.

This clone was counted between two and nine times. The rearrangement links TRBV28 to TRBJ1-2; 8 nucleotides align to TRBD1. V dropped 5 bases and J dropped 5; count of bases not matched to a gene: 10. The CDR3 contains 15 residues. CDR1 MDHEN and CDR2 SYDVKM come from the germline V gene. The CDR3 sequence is CASSRPGQGRYGYTF. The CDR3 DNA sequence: TGTGCCAGCAGTAGACCTGGACAGGGACGGTATGGCTACACCTTC.

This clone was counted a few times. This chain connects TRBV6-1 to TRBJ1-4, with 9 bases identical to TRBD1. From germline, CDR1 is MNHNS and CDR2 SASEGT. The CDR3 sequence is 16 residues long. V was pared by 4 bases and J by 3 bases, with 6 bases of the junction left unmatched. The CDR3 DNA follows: TGTGCCAGCAGTGCCCGACAGGGGGAATCTAATGAAAAACTGTTTTTT. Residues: CASSARQGESNEKLFF.

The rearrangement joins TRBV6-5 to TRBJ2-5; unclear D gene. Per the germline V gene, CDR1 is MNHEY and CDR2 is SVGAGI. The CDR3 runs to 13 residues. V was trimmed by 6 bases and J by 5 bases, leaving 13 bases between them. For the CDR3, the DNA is TGTGCCAGCAGACCGACGGGTTTGGAGACCCAGTACTTC. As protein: CASRPTGLETQYF.

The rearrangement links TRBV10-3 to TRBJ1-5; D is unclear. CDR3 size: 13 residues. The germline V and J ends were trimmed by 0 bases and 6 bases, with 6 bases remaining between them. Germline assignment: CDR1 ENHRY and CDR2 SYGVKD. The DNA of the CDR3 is TGTGCCATCAGTGAGTCAGGGAGTCAGCCCCAGCATTTT. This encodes CAISESGSQPQHF.

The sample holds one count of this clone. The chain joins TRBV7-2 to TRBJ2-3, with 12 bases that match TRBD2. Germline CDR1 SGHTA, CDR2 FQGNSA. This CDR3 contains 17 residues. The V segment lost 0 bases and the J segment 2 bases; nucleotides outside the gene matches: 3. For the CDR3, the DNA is TGTGCCAGCAGCTTAGCGTCTAGCGGGAGGGCCACAGATACGCAGTATTTT. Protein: CASSLASSGRATDTQYF. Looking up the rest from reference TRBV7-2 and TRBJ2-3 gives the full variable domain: GAGVSQSPSNKVTEKGKDVELRCDPISGHTALYWYRQSLGQGLEFLIYFQGNSAPDKSGLPSDRFSAERTGGSVSTLTIQRTQQEDSAVYLCASSLASSGRATDTQYFGPGTRLTVL.

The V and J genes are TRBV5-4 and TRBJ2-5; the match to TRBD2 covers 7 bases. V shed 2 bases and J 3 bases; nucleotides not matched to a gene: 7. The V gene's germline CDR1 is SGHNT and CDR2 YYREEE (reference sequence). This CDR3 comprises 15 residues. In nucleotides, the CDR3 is TGTGCCAGCAGCTTCCCTGCGGGAGCAGAAGAGACCCAGTACTTC. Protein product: CASSFPAGAEETQYF.

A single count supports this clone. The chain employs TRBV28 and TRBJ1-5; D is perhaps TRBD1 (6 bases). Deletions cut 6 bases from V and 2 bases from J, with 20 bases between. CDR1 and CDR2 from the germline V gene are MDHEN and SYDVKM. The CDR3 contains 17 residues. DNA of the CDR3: TGTGCCAGCAGACCACAAACAGGGTTGGAGGGCAATCAGCCCCAGCATTTT. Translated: CASRPQTGLEGNQPQHF. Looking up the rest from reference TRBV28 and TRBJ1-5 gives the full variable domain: DVKVTQSSRYLVKRTGEKVFLECVQDMDHENMFWYRQDPGLGLRLIYFSYDVKMKEKGDIPEGYSVSREKKERFSLILESASTNQTSMYLCASRPQTGLEGNQPQHFGDGTRLSIL.

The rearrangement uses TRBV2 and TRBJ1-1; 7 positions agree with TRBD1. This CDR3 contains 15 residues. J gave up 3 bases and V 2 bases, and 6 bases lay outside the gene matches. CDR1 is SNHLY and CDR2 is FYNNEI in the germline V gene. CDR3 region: CASSEQGGWDTEAFF. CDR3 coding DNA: TGTGCCAGCAGTGAACAGGGGGGTTGGGACACTGAAGCTTTCTTT.

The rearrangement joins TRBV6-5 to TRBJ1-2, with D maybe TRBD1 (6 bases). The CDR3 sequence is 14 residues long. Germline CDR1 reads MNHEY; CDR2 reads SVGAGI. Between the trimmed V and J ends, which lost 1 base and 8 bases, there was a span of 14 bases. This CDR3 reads CASSYFGGAEGYTF. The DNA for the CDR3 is TGTGCCAGCAGTTACTTTGGGGGCGCGGAGGGCTACACCTTC.

The CDR3 spells CASSLQLAGNTDTQYF. The CDR3 nucleotides read TGCGCCAGCAGCTTGCAACTAGCGGGGAACACAGATACGCAGTATTTT. The chain has TRBV5-1 and TRBJ2-3; 10 bases align to TRBD2. V was pared by 1 base and J by 2 bases, with 4 bases of the junction left unmatched. The CDR3 contains 16 residues. The germline CDR1 and CDR2 sequences are SGHRS and YFSETQ.

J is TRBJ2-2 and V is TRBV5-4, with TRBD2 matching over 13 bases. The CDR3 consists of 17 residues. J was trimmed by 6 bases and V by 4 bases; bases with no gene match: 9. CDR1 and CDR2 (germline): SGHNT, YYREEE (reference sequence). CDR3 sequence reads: CASSPGLAGISAGELFF. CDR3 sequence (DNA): TGTGCCAGCAGCCCGGGACTAGCGGGGATCTCCGCCGGGGAGCTGTTTTTT.

This chain's CDR3 is CASSYRGGSTEAFF. The CDR3 DNA sequence: TGTGCCAGCAGTTACCGAGGAGGGAGCACTGAAGCTTTCTTT. The chain recombines TRBV6-5 with TRBJ1-1; no reliable D call. The CDR3 covers 14 residues. The germline gives CDR1 MNHEY, CDR2 SVGAGI. V lost 2 bases to trimming and J lost 4 bases, with 11 bases between them.

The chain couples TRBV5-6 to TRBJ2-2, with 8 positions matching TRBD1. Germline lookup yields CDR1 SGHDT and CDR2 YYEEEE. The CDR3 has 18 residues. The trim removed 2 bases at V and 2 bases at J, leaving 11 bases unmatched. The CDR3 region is CASSFNAGTGLNTGELFF. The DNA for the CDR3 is TGTGCCAGCAGCTTTAATGCCGGGACAGGACTTAACACCGGGGAGCTGTTTTTT.

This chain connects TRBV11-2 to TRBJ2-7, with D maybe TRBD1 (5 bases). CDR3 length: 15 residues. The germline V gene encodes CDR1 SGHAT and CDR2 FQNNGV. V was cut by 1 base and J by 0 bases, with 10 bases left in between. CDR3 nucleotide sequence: TGTGCCAGCAGCTTAGGGACAAGGAGCTCCTACGAGCAGTACTTC. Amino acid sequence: CASSLGTRSSYEQYF.